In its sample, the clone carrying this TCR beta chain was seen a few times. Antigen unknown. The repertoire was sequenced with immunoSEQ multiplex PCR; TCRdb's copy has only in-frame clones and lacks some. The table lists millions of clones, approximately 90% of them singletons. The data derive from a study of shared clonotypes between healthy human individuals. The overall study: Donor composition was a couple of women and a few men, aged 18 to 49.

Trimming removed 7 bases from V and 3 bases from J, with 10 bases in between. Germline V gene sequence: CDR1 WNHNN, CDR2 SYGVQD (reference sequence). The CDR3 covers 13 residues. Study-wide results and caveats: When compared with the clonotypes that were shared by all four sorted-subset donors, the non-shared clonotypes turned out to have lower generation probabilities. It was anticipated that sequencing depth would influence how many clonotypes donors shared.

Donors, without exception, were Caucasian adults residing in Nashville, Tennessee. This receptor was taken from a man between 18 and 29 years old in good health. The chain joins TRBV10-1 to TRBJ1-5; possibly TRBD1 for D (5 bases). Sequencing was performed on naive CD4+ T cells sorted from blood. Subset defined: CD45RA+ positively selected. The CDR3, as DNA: TGCGCCAGCATGGACACGCCCAATCAGCCCCAGCATTTT. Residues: CASMDTPNQPQHF.